Included here is one T cell receptor beta chain sequence, with context. These data are taken from a study of T cell changes during pregnancy in multiple sclerosis. The germline V gene encodes CDR1 LGHNT and CDR2 FRNRAP. V trimming: 5 bases; J trimming: 3 bases; junction bases outside the gene matches: 4. CDR3 size: 14 residues. Profiled with immunoSEQ multiplex PCR; TCRdb holds only in-frame clones, not every one. Altogether 60,000 to 85,000 clones are present, around 94% being singletons, with the ten largest covering less than 0.65%. The clonotype originates from a female donor with multiple sclerosis, enrolled in a pregnancy study. This chain uses TRBV12-5 with TRBJ2-1; TRBD1 aligns across 7 bases. The sequencing used peripheral blood, collected in the third trimester of pregnancy. This CDR3 is CASGSRDSYNEQFF. The CDR3 nucleotides are TGTGCTAGTGGTAGTCGGGACAGCTACAATGAGCAGTTCTTC.